This passage covers 6 T cell receptor beta chains from one sample sequenced in a study of CD8+CD57+ T cells in acquired aplastic anemia (dated by TCRdb to 2017 to 2018). Flow cytometry had shown CD8+CD57+ cell expansion in the patients selected for sequencing. Sequencer: Illumina HiSeq 2000. Genomic DNA served as template for TCR beta VDJ combination and CDR3 sequence profiling. TCRdb redid the processing of the public reads, applying fastp at Q25 and MiXCR, and retained in-frame beta chains. Each record represents a unique CDR3 protein, reported with the most common genes and DNA among its rows. The sample contains hundreds of thousands of distinct CDR3 sequences, less than 60% of them found a single time. The ten top clones hold 20% of the sample. Specimen: sorted CD4+, CD8+, or CD8+CD57+ T cells (not recorded which) from PBMCs. The receptor set was obtained from a human donor with aplastic anemia.

This clonotype was observed many times. The V call is TRBV6-1, the J call TRBJ2-7; 8 positions agree with TRBD2. J lost 0 bases, V lost 7 bases, and 8 bases had no gene match. CDR3 length: 15 amino acids. Germline values: CDR1 MNHNS, CDR2 SASEGT. The CDR3 here is CASTRGGVISYEQYF. The DNA of the CDR3 is TGTGCCAGCACCCGGGGGGGGGTGATCTCCTACGAGCAGTACTTC.

The genes are TRBV6-5 and TRBJ1-5, with a tentative D call TRBD1 (5 bases). The V end was cut by 6 bases, the J end by 6 bases, with 15 bases between. This CDR3 contains 14 residues. Germline CDR1 and CDR2: MNHEY and SVGAGI. The CDR3 protein is CASREAGFGQPQHF. Here the CDR3 DNA reads TGTGCCAGCAGGGAGGCAGGGTTCGGTCAGCCCCAGCATTTT.

The chain couples TRBV19 to TRBJ2-7; 10 bases line up with TRBD1. The CDR3 is 14 residues long. Germline V gene sequence: CDR1 LNHDA, CDR2 SQIVND (reference sequence). The J segment lost 3 bases and the V segment lost 6 bases, leaving 5 bases of the junction unmatched. CDR3 DNA: TGTGCCAGTAGCCCCCGGACAGGGGGCTACGAGCAGTACTTC. Translating gives CASSPRTGGYEQYF.

The table lists this clonotype with many counts. The CDR3 sequence: CASSLSVSRKVLLSGNTIYF. DNA of the CDR3: TGTGCCAGCAGCCTTTCCGTCAGCAGGAAAGTCTTACTCTCTGGAAACACCATATATTTT. The chain links TRBV7-3 to TRBJ1-3; D is unresolved. Germline CDR1 SGHTA, CDR2 FQGTGA. V was trimmed by 5 bases and J by 0 bases, leaving 26 bases between them. The length of the CDR3 is 20 residues.

V usage is TRBV15 and J usage is TRBJ2-1; D gene unclear. The germline CDR1 and CDR2 sequences are LNHNV and YYDKDF (reference sequence). With 0 bases removed from V and 8 bases from J, the gap between germline ends came to 11 bases. The CDR3 covers 14 residues. The CDR3 here is CATSRDKRMHEQFF. The CDR3, as DNA: TGTGCCACCAGCAGAGATAAACGGATGCATGAGCAGTTCTTC.

This chain joins TRBV19 and TRBJ1-1, with 8 positions matching TRBD1. Trimming cost V 3 bases and J 0 bases; bases outside gene matches: 6. Germline values: CDR1 LNHDA, CDR2 SQIVND (reference sequence). The CDR3 extends over 16 amino acids. CDR3: CASSMDREGMNTEAFF. CDR3 bases: TGTGCCAGTAGTATGGACAGGGAAGGGATGAACACTGAAGCTTTCTTT.